The 16 T cell receptor beta chains listed next were all sequenced from one sample in a study of shared clonotypes between healthy human individuals. Naive CD8 cells, CD45RO-negative and positively selected for CCR7, excluded terminally differentiated effector memory CD45RA+ cells. Sequencing used immunoSEQ multiplex PCR; TCRdb keeps in-frame clones, though not all of them. This sample carries some 2.1 million clones, approximately 94% of them seen once, and the ten largest clones take more than 0.95%. Sequenced: naive CD8+ T cells sorted from blood. The receptor source for this set is a man between 18 and 35 years old in good health.

The V gene is TRBV6-1, the J gene TRBJ2-3; D uncertain. The V gene lost 8 bases and the J gene lost 4 bases, with 7 bases spanning the gap. The germline V gene has CDR1 MNHNS and CDR2 SASEGT. The CDR3 extends over 11 amino acids. This CDR3 reads CASGMADTQYF. The DNA for the CDR3 is TGTGCCAGCGGAATGGCAGATACGCAGTATTTT.

This chain connects TRBV2 to TRBJ1-2, with D possibly matching TRBD1 (5 bases). V dropped 0 bases and J dropped 4 bases, with 12 bases sitting between them. Germline V CDR1 and CDR2: SNHLY, FYNNEI. The CDR3 has 15 amino acids. CDR3 amino acids: CASSEAQTAIYGYTF. The CDR3 coding sequence is TGTGCCAGCAGTGAAGCCCAGACAGCTATCTATGGCTACACCTTC.

To note about this clone: Other nucleotide sequences from this sample produce the same CDR3. The chain employs TRBV10-1 and TRBJ1-2, with D possibly TRBD1 on 5 matching bases. Germline assignment: CDR1 WNHNN and CDR2 SYGVQD (reference sequence). V shed 3 bases and J shed 5 bases, with 10 bases lying between them. The CDR3 spans 13 residues. DNA of the CDR3: TGCGCCAGCAGTGAAACAGGCGGTTATGGCTACACCTTC. This gives the protein CASSETGGYGYTF.

Worth noting for this clone: The same CDR3 arises from other DNA sequences in this sample as well. This rearrangement joins TRBV13 to TRBJ2-7; 8 bases match TRBD1. J gave up 7 bases and V 5 bases, and 4 bases lay outside the gene matches. Germline-derived CDR1 and CDR2 are PRHDT and FYEKMQ (reference sequence). The CDR3 spans 12 residues. CDR3 in amino acids: CASSSTGGEQYF. Written as DNA, the CDR3 is TGTGCCAGCAGCAGTACAGGGGGAGAGCAGTACTTC.

The chain has TRBV6-5 and TRBJ1-1, with D hard to call. V lost 6 bases and J lost 0, with 8 bases in between. This CDR3 is built from 13 residues. CDR1 MNHEY and CDR2 SVGAGI come from the germline V gene. This chain's CDR3 is CASRGRLNTEAFF. DNA of the CDR3: TGTGCCAGCAGAGGACGGTTGAACACTGAAGCTTTCTTT.

The chain uses TRBV27 and TRBJ1-4; TRBD1 aligns across 8 bases. The CDR3 covers 15 residues. V gave up 5 bases and J gave up 5 bases; unmatched junction bases: 7. The germline V gene encodes CDR1 MNHEY and CDR2 SMNVEV (reference sequence). The CDR3 DNA reads as TGTGCCAGCAGTACCACGCGGACAGGGAATGAAAAACTGTTTTTT. Residues: CASSTTRTGNEKLFF.

About this clone: Additional DNA sequences in this sample encode the identical CDR3. This chain joins TRBV11-2 and TRBJ2-7; D remains unclear. Germline V gene data show CDR1 as SGHAT and CDR2 as FQNNGV. Trimming pared 1 base from V and 4 bases from J, leaving 8 bases between. This CDR3 contains 13 residues. The CDR3 loop is CASSLGTPYEQYF. The CDR3 nucleotides are TGTGCCAGCAGCTTAGGCACCCCGTACGAGCAGTACTTC.

This sequence joins TRBV7-9 and TRBJ2-7; the match to TRBD2 covers 9 bases. V dropped 5 bases and J dropped 4; count of bases not matched to a gene: 9. Germline V CDR1 and CDR2: SEHNR, FQNEAQ (reference sequence). This CDR3 is built from 15 residues. The CDR3 DNA sequence: TGTGCCAGCAGCCAAAGTAGCGGGAGTTCTTACGAGCAGTACTTC. This encodes CASSQSSGSSYEQYF.

The rearrangement joins TRBV10-3 to TRBJ2-1, with 7 bases matching TRBD2. CDR1 and CDR2 (germline): ENHRY, SYGVKD. This CDR3 comprises 12 residues. Losses at the gene ends were 6 bases for V and 16 bases for J; bases not matched to a gene: 12. CDR3 residues: CAISASSGPGFF. DNA for the CDR3: TGTGCCATCAGCGCCTCTAGCGGCCCAGGATTCTTC.

This sequence joins TRBV30 and TRBJ2-5, with TRBD1 matching 7 bases. The CDR3 extends over 17 amino acids. The V and J ends lost 1 base and 2 bases, in that order; junction bases with no gene match: 13. Germline assignment: CDR1 GTSNPN and CDR2 SVGIG (reference sequence). The CDR3 nucleotides read TGTGCCTGGAGTGACCGGATAGCGACAGGGATTCAAGAGACCCAGTACTTC. Translated: CAWSDRIATGIQETQYF.

In the case of this clone: A junction boundary mismatches the germline segment, possibly from a read error. Other DNA sequences in this specimen translate into the identical CDR3. CDR3: CAWSGSGTGELFF. In DNA, the CDR3 is TGCGCCTGGAGCGGGTCGGGCACCGGGGAGCTGTTTTTT. This sequence joins TRBV30 and TRBJ2-2; weak D call: TRBD2 (6 bases). Germline V gives CDR1 GTSNPN, CDR2 SVGIG (reference sequence). The CDR3 spans 13 residues.

V usage is TRBV7-9 and J usage is TRBJ2-7; 10 nucleotides align to TRBD1. V trimming: 5 bases; J trimming: 3 bases; junction bases outside the gene matches: 7. The germline V gene encodes CDR1 SEHNR and CDR2 FQNEAQ (reference sequence). The CDR3 sequence is 15 residues long. The CDR3 region has the DNA TGTGCCAGCAGCCTGGGACAGGGGAACAACTACGAGCAGTACTTC. This sequence encodes CASSLGQGNNYEQYF. The variable domain in full, completed from reference TRBV7-9 and TRBJ2-7, reads DTGVSQNPRHKITKRGQNVTFRCDPISEHNRLYWYRQTLGQGPEFLTYFQNEAQLEKSRLLSDRFSAERPKGSFSTLEIQRTEQGDSAMYLCASSLGQGNNYEQYFGPGTRLTVT.

The V call is TRBV7-9, the J call TRBJ2-2; 8 bases are shared with TRBD1. V lost 6 bases to trimming and J lost 5 bases; unmatched junction nucleotides: 2. The CDR3 contains 13 residues. Germline V gives CDR1 SEHNR, CDR2 FQNEAQ (reference sequence). The CDR3 nucleotides are TGTGCCAGCAGGTGGACAGGGACCGGGGAGCTGTTTTTT. Translation: CASRWTGTGELFF.

Only one count was recorded for this clone. This chain links TRBV7-9 with TRBJ2-3, with 9 bases lining up with TRBD2. Germline trimming cut 4 bases from V and 2 bases from J; bases unmatched to any gene: 16. This CDR3 region has 19 residues. The germline gives CDR1 SEHNR, CDR2 FQNEAQ (reference sequence). The CDR3 is CASSSSRASGAYTTDTQYF. The CDR3 DNA reads as TGTGCCAGCAGCTCTTCAAGGGCTAGCGGGGCCTATACCACAGATACGCAGTATTTT.

The genes are TRBV9 and TRBJ2-5, with TRBD1 matching 10 bases. Germline trimming cut 2 bases from V and 5 bases from J; bases unmatched to any gene: 6. The germline gives CDR1 SGDLS, CDR2 YYNGEE. This CDR3 region has 15 residues. CDR3 sequence: CASSVTTGGDETQYF. For the CDR3, the DNA is TGTGCCAGCAGCGTCACGACAGGGGGCGATGAGACCCAGTACTTC.

This clone occurred a few times. The rearrangement uses TRBV7-9 and TRBJ1-5, with 10 bases fitting TRBD1. Germline loops: CDR1 SEHNR, CDR2 FQNEAQ (reference sequence). CDR3 size: 15 residues. The V and J ends lost 3 bases and 5 bases, in that order; junction bases with no gene match: 4. The CDR3 protein is CASSLGQGSDQPQHF. The CDR3 DNA is TGTGCCAGCAGCTTGGGACAGGGGAGTGATCAGCCCCAGCATTTT.